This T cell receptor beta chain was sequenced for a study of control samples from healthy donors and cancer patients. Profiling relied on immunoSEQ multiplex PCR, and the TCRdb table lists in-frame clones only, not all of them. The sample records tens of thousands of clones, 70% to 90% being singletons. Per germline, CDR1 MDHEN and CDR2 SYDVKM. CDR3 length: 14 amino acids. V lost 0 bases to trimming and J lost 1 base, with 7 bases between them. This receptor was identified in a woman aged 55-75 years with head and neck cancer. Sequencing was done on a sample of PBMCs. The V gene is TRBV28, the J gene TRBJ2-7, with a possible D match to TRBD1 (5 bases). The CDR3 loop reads CASSLWDKSYEQYF. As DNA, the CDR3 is TGTGCCAGCAGTTTATGGGACAAATCCTACGAGCAGTACTTC.